Listed below are T cell receptor beta chains from one sample, sequenced in a study of beta chain features in type 1 diabetes. Sequencing was performed with immunoSEQ multiplex PCR; in TCRdb, only in-frame clones are kept and a portion is missing. This sample carries 240,000 or so clones, approximately 14% of them seen once, and the ten largest clones take roughly 0.02%. Sample: naive CD4+ T cells from blood. Receptors were obtained from a man aged 25-45 years with type 1 diabetes. CDR3s include the opening cysteine and the closing phenylalanine or tryptophan. D genes are given only for firm matches. A row's size may be missing; if present it is once, few, many or a size class.

V gene	J gene	D gene	clone size	CDR3 protein	CDR3 DNA
TRBV2	TRBJ2-4	.	.	CASSLDGTKNIQYF	TGTGCCAGCAGCCTAGACGGTACCAAAAACATTCAGTACTTC
TRBV5-1	TRBJ1-6	.	.	CASSLNWGEESPLHF	TGCGCCAGCAGCTTGAATTGGGGGGAAGAGTCACCCCTCCACTTT
TRBV9	TRBJ2-7	.	.	CASSVAVGSSYEQYF	TGTGCCAGCAGCGTAGCTGTCGGGAGCTCCTACGAGCAGTACTTC
TRBV5-1	TRBJ2-3	TRBD2	few	CASRGAGEDTQYF	TGCGCCAGCCGGGGAGCGGGGGAAGATACGCAGTATTTT
TRBV4-1	TRBJ1-2	.	.	CASSQGGNTNYGYTF	TGCGCCAGCAGCCAAGGAGGGAATACTAACTATGGCTACACCTTC
TRBV7-2	TRBJ2-1	TRBD2	.	CASSPGGEQFF	TGTGCCAGCAGCCCGGGAGGTGAGCAGTTCTTC
TRBV29-1	TRBJ2-7	.	few	CSVGQVSYEQYF	TGCAGCGTTGGACAGGTTTCCTACGAGCAGTACTTC
TRBV29-1	TRBJ1-1	.	few	CSVFRVQGTEAFF	TGCAGCGTTTTCCGGGTGCAGGGCACTGAAGCTTTCTTT
TRBV19	TRBJ2-3	TRBD2	.	CASRELAGDTQYF	TGTGCCAGTAGAGAACTAGCGGGAGATACGCAGTATTTT
TRBV5-4	TRBJ1-4	TRBD1	few	CASSSLGQGRGKLFF	TGTGCCAGCAGCTCACTAGGACAGGGGAGAGGAAAACTGTTTTTT
TRBV18	TRBJ2-3	TRBD2	few	CASSPTSGLWDTQYF	TGTGCCAGCTCACCGACTAGCGGCCTGTGGGATACGCAGTATTTT
TRBV15	TRBJ2-3	.	.	CATSRRLPLDTQYF	TGTGCCACCAGCAGGCGGCTGCCGCTAGATACGCAGTATTTT
TRBV7-9	TRBJ2-3	TRBD2	.	CASSFGSGTLTDTQYF	TGTGCCAGCAGCTTCGGTAGCGGGACTCTGACAGATACGCAGTATTTT
TRBV5-1	TRBJ1-1	TRBD1	.	CASSTGTGPNTEAFF	TGCGCCAGCAGCACCGGGACAGGGCCTAACACTGAAGCTTTCTTT
TRBV2	TRBJ1-5	TRBD1	.	CASRATGGNNQPQHF	TGTGCCAGCAGAGCGACAGGGGGGAACAATCAGCCCCAGCATTTT
TRBV11-2	TRBJ2-7	.	.	CASSLREAYEQYF	TGTGCCAGCAGCTTAAGGGAGGCCTACGAGCAGTACTTC
TRBV7-9	TRBJ2-1	.	.	CASSLFEGLGEQFF	TGTGCCAGCAGCTTATTCGAGGGTCTTGGTGAGCAGTTCTTC
TRBV7-9	TRBJ2-3	.	.	CASSLGGRVTDTQYF	TGTGCCAGCAGCTTAGGCGGCAGGGTCACAGATACGCAGTATTTT
TRBV29-1	TRBJ2-7	TRBD2	.	CSVEGSGLASEQYF	TGCAGCGTTGAGGGGAGCGGACTAGCATCCGAGCAGTACTTC
TRBV11-2	TRBJ2-1	TRBD2	few	CASSHVRGSYNEQFF	TGTGCCAGCAGCCATGTACGCGGGAGTTACAATGAGCAGTTCTTC
TRBV7-8	TRBJ2-5	TRBD2	few	CASSLETSGRETQYF	TGTGCCAGCAGCTTGGAGACTAGCGGGAGGGAAACCCAGTACTTC
TRBV7-9	TRBJ1-1	TRBD1	.	CASSFSGGQGSLF	TGTGCCAGCAGCTTTTCCGGGGGACAGGGCTCCCTCTTT
TRBV10-3	TRBJ2-3	TRBD2	.	CAISTSGSADTQYF	TGTGCCATCAGTACTAGCGGGAGTGCAGATACGCAGTATTTT
TRBV5-1	TRBJ1-2	.	few	CASSLQGRDGYTF	TGCGCCAGCAGCTTGCAGGGGCGAGATGGCTACACCTTC
TRBV12-5	TRBJ2-1	.	few	CASGLVWLGGGSYNEQFF	TGTGCTAGTGGTTTGGTTTGGTTGGGAGGCGGCTCCTACAATGAGCAGTTCTTC
TRBV4-1	TRBJ2-5	TRBD2	.	CASSLGSGTLGETQYF	TGCGCCAGCAGCCTTGGGAGCGGGACCCTGGGAGAGACCCAGTACTTC
TRBV9	TRBJ1-1	.	few	CASSVVKETEAFF	TGTGCCAGCAGCGTAGTTAAGGAGACTGAAGCTTTCTTT
TRBV5-6	TRBJ1-2	.	.	CASSHGIPANYGYTF	TGTGCCAGCAGCCACGGGATACCAGCTAACTATGGCTACACCTTC
TRBV9	TRBJ2-5	.	few	CASSVGSETQYF	TGTGCCAGCAGCGTTGGTAGCGAGACCCAGTACTTC
TRBV7-9	TRBJ1-1	.	few	CASSLAGGEAFF	TGTGCCAGCAGCTTAGCGGGCGGGGAAGCTTTCTTT
TRBV10-2	TRBJ2-7	TRBD1	few	CASWDRGPYEQYF	TGCGCCAGCTGGGACAGGGGTCCCTACGAGCAGTACTTC
TRBV6-6	TRBJ2-7	TRBD1	few	CASSSAGTGGYEQYF	TGTGCCAGCAGTTCCGCCGGGACAGGGGGCTACGAGCAGTACTTC
TRBV29-1	TRBJ1-4	.	.	CSVEDSKQKLFF	TGCAGCGTTGAGGACAGCAAACAAAAACTGTTTTTT
TRBV29-1	TRBJ1-2	.	few	CSVETSGAGYGYTF	TGCAGCGTTGAAACGTCGGGCGCGGGCTATGGCTACACCTTC
TRBV5-1	TRBJ1-1	.	.	CASSLDAVVNTEAFF	TGCGCCAGCAGCTTGGATGCGGTCGTGAACACTGAAGCTTTCTTT
TRBV5-4	TRBJ2-5	.	few	CASSLRGLETQYF	TGTGCCAGCAGCTTGAGGGGATTGGAGACCCAGTACTTC
TRBV15	TRBJ1-5	.	.	CATSRVLGEPQHF	TGTGCCACCAGCAGAGTTTTAGGGGAGCCCCAGCATTTT
TRBV15	TRBJ2-7	.	.	CATSRDLLEQYF	TGTGCCACCAGCAGAGACCTCCTCGAGCAGTACTTC
TRBV29-1	TRBJ1-1	.	.	CSVLGVIAPDTEAFF	TGCAGCGTACTAGGTGTGATAGCCCCAGACACTGAAGCTTTCTTT
TRBV11-2	TRBJ2-1	.	.	CASSQEQSEQFF	TGTGCCAGCAGCCAAGAACAATCAGAGCAGTTCTTC
TRBV7-9	TRBJ1-4	.	.	CASSPNGGANEKLFF	TGTGCCAGCAGCCCGAATGGGGGCGCGAATGAAAAACTGTTTTTT
TRBV11-2	TRBJ2-3	TRBD2	.	CASSWREVDTQYF	TGTGCCAGCAGCTGGCGGGAGGTAGATACGCAGTATTTT
TRBV10-3	TRBJ2-1	TRBD1	few	CAISGTGLESYNEQFF	TGTGCCATCAGTGGGACAGGGCTAGAGTCCTACAATGAGCAGTTCTTC
TRBV6-5	TRBJ1-2	TRBD1	.	CASSYPGQDLGGYTF	TGTGCCAGCAGTTACCCGGGACAGGACCTCGGCGGCTACACCTTC
TRBV10-3	TRBJ2-1	TRBD2	.	CAISLREGDEQFF	TGTGCCATCAGCCTGCGGGAGGGGGATGAGCAGTTCTTC
TRBV7-2	TRBJ2-3	TRBD2	.	CASSLAGGAQYF	TGTGCCAGCAGCTTAGCGGGAGGGGCGCAGTATTTT
TRBV5-1	TRBJ2-1	TRBD2	few	CASSQGGLAGVDEQFF	TGCGCCAGCAGCCAGGGGGGACTAGCGGGAGTCGATGAGCAGTTCTTC
TRBV2	TRBJ2-3	TRBD2	.	CASSAQSGVPDTQYF	TGTGCCAGCAGTGCCCAAAGCGGGGTTCCAGATACGCAGTATTTT
TRBV6-6	TRBJ2-7	.	few	CASSRDTSHEQYF	TGTGCCAGCAGTCGGGACACCTCCCACGAGCAGTACTTC
TRBV2	TRBJ2-1	TRBD1	few	CASSGTGAMEFF	TGTGCCAGCAGTGGGACAGGGGCCATGGAGTTCTTC
TRBV9	TRBJ1-1	TRBD1	.	CASSVAGGVGGTEAFF	TGTGCCAGCAGCGTAGCAGGGGGCGTTGGGGGTACTGAAGCTTTCTTT
TRBV7-2	TRBJ1-2	TRBD1	few	CASGTGPNRGYTF	TGTGCCAGCGGGACAGGCCCCAATAGAGGCTACACCTTC
TRBV15	TRBJ1-1	.	few	CATSRDHYRSFF	TGTGCCACCAGCAGAGATCACTACCGGAGTTTCTTT
TRBV5-1	TRBJ2-3	.	.	CASNRYRSTDTQYF	TGCGCCAGCAACCGCTACCGAAGCACAGATACGCAGTATTTT
TRBV30	TRBJ1-2	.	few	CAWIGSLGIGYTF	TGTGCCTGGATCGGGAGTTTGGGAATCGGCTACACCTTC
TRBV7-9	TRBJ1-1	.	.	CASSPRTEAFF	TGTGCCAGCAGCCCGCGGACTGAAGCTTTCTTT
TRBV5-5	TRBJ2-1	TRBD2	.	CASSLASGSSYNEQFF	TGTGCCAGCAGCTTGGCTAGCGGGAGCTCCTACAATGAGCAGTTCTTC